These 8 T cell receptor beta chains were all obtained from the same sample, sequenced in a study of Ad26.COV2.S vaccination and SARS-CoV-2 variants. Generated by immunoSEQ multiplex PCR, the TCRdb table keeps only in-frame clones and is missing some. The table records over 400,000 clones, around 93% of them present only once. Treatment: about 20 received Ad26.COV2.S at low or high dose, single or two shots; about 5 received placebo; per-sample allocation not given. Day 63 after the first injection of vaccine or placebo was the sampling time. Sequencing was performed on peripheral blood, taken in a trial of Ad26.COV2.S vaccine versus placebo. The source is a person between 18 and 60 years old who received the Ad26.COV2.S COVID-19 vaccine or a placebo.

The V gene is TRBV3-1 (or the pseudogene TRBV3-2), the J gene TRBJ2-3, with TRBD2 as a possible D gene (5 bases). The CDR3 is made up of 16 amino acids. The V and J ends lost 1 base and 5 bases respectively, with 16 bases between them. The germline gives CDR1 LGHDT, CDR2 YNNKEL (reference sequence). The CDR3 reads CASSQAFGRGEDTQYF. DNA for the CDR3: TGTGCCAGCAGCCAAGCGTTTGGCCGGGGAGAAGATACGCAGTATTTT.

This clone was observed a single time. The chain combines TRBV9 with TRBJ1-1; the match to TRBD1 covers 7 bases. This CDR3 is built from 15 residues. V lost 6 bases to trimming and J lost 0 bases; unmatched junction nucleotides: 8. CDR1 SGDLS and CDR2 YYNGEE come from the germline V gene. CDR3 region: CASNAEGAMNTEAFF. Here the CDR3 DNA reads TGTGCCAGCAACGCGGAGGGGGCGATGAACACTGAAGCTTTCTTT.

This sequence joins TRBV6-1 and TRBJ2-7; TRBD2 agrees at 7 bases. Germline loops: CDR1 MNHNS, CDR2 SASEGT. CDR3 length: 18 residues. V was pared by 0 bases and J by 5 bases, with 16 bases of the junction left unmatched. CDR3 nucleotide sequence: TGTGCCAGCAGTGAAGCGCTAAGGATTCTGGGGGGGGAGCACGAGCAGTACTTC. Its translation is CASSEALRILGGEHEQYF.

V is TRBV24-1 and J is TRBJ2-5; 11 nucleotides align to TRBD1. The germline V gene encodes CDR1 KGHDR and CDR2 SFDVKD. After removal of 4 bases from V and 4 bases from J, the junction contained 4 bases not matched to a gene. The CDR3 loop spans 15 amino acids. The CDR3 protein is CATSESGTGGETQYF. The CDR3 nucleotides are TGTGCCACCAGTGAATCCGGGACAGGGGGAGAGACCCAGTACTTC.

The V call is TRBV7-2, the J call TRBJ2-1; D call uncertain. V was clipped by 6 bases and J by 9 bases, with 24 bases between them. In germline, CDR1 is SGHTA, CDR2 FQGNSA. This CDR3 region has 16 residues. This CDR3 reads CASRNSFERSGGEQFF. CDR3 sequence (DNA): TGTGCCAGCAGAAATTCATTCGAAAGATCCGGCGGTGAGCAGTTCTTC.

The V gene is TRBV5-5, the J gene TRBJ2-6; D uncertain. The germline V gene encodes CDR1 SGHKS and CDR2 YYEKEE (reference sequence). The CDR3 is made up of 13 amino acids. V was trimmed by 2 bases and J by 4 bases, leaving 4 bases between them. CDR3 nucleotide sequence: TGTGCCAGCAGCTTTTCAGGGGCCAACGTCCTGACTTTC. Protein product: CASSFSGANVLTF. Full variable domain (remainder filled in from reference TRBV5-5 and TRBJ2-6): DAGVTQSPTHLIKTRGQQVTLRCSPISGHKSVSWYQQVLGQGPQFIFQYYEKEERGRGNFPDRFSARQFPNYSSELNVNALLLGDSALYLCASSFSGANVLTFGAGSRLTVL.

V usage is TRBV4-3 and J usage is TRBJ2-5; 9 positions match TRBD2. The V segment lost 0 bases and the J segment 0 bases; nucleotides outside the gene matches: 11. The CDR3 is 19 amino acids. The V gene's germline CDR1 is LGHNA and CDR2 YSLEER. The CDR3 here is CASSQEHLVSSGNQETQYF. CDR3 nucleotides: TGCGCCAGCAGCCAAGAACATCTGGTGTCTAGCGGGAACCAAGAGACCCAGTACTTC.

V usage is TRBV28 and J usage is TRBJ2-7; 11 bases match TRBD1. The length of the CDR3 is 12 residues. The J segment lost 12 bases and the V segment lost 2 bases, leaving 3 bases of the junction unmatched. Germline V gene lookup returns CDR1 MDHEN and CDR2 SYDVKM. The DNA for the CDR3 is TGTGCCAGCAGTTTAAGGGACAGGGGGATGTACTTC. Protein product: CASSLRDRGMYF.